The 30 T cell receptor beta chains below were found in one sample sequenced in a study of regulatory T cells in long-lasting Graves disease. The time point here: newly diagnosed GD, antithyroid drugs for less than 3 months. TCR sequences were obtained from RNA taken from PBMCs. Arm-PCR with iRepertoire HTBI primers amplified the CDR3 regions for these TCR beta libraries. MiXCR was run by TCRdb on the multiplex PCR reads, yielding one entry per CDR3 protein. Of some 490,000 distinct CDR3 sequences listed, around 12% were seen once; the top ten hold about 8.9%. In addition, the sample was reused for a study of T cells in Graves' hyperthyroidism and ophthalmopathy.

The specimen comprised peripheral blood mononuclear cells (PBMCs), sampled at new diagnosis, from a patient treated with antithyroid drugs. All receptors derive from a woman aged 30 to 39 with Graves disease.

This chain joins TRBV5-4 and TRBJ2-2; D gene ambiguous. This CDR3 spans 16 amino acids. CDR1 is SGHNT, CDR2 YYREEE, per germline (reference sequence). V dropped 0 bases and J dropped 6 bases, with 15 bases sitting between them. Here the CDR3 reads CASSLGRVRYAGELFF. DNA of the CDR3: TGTGCCAGCAGCTTGGGTCGGGTTCGGTATGCCGGGGAGCTGTTTTTT.

This rearrangement joins TRBV4-1 to TRBJ2-7; D is possibly TRBD1 (5 bases). The CDR3 sequence is 11 residues long. Germline CDR1 is MGHRA and CDR2 is YSYEKL. V dropped 4 bases and J dropped 9 bases, with 10 bases sitting between them. The CDR3 nucleotides read TGCGCCAGCAGCCTAGGGGCTCGGCAGTACTTC. Its protein is CASSLGARQYF.

Many counts were recorded for this clonotype. This chain uses TRBV20-1 with TRBJ2-1, with TRBD2 matching over 8 bases. Germline V gene sequence: CDR1 DFQATT, CDR2 SNEGSKA (reference sequence). After removal of 1 base from V and 4 bases from J, the junction contained 6 bases not matched to a gene. The length of the CDR3 is 15 residues. CDR3 sequence reads: CSARARTSRYNEQFF. The CDR3 DNA sequence: TGCAGTGCTAGAGCCAGGACTAGCCGGTACAATGAGCAGTTCTTC.

This clonotype occurred many times. V and J are TRBV19 and TRBJ2-1; 11 bases agree with TRBD2. The germline V gene has CDR1 LNHDA and CDR2 SQIVND (reference sequence). The CDR3 runs 14 residues. J gave up 6 bases and V 9 bases, and 7 bases lay outside the gene matches. This CDR3 reads CASETSGRSNEQFF. The CDR3 DNA reads as TGTGCCAGCGAAACTAGCGGGAGAAGCAATGAGCAGTTCTTC.

This clonotype was seen repeatedly, ten times or more. The chain has TRBV6-1 and TRBJ1-1; D is unclear. The V gene lost 6 bases and the J gene lost 1 base, with 15 bases spanning the gap. The germline CDR1 and CDR2 sequences are MNHNS and SASEGT. The CDR3 has 15 residues. The CDR3 protein is CASREIDRPNTEAFF. The CDR3 region has the DNA TGTGCCAGCAGAGAAATCGACCGTCCGAACACTGAAGCTTTCTTT.

J is TRBJ1-2 and V is TRBV29-1; 11 positions agree with TRBD1. With V trimmed by 6 bases and J by 8 bases, 11 bases remained unmatched. The CDR3 is 14 residues long. Germline V CDR1 and CDR2: SQVTM, ANQGSEA. The DNA for the CDR3 is TGCAGCGTGCTCCGGGACAGGGGGGTTTTCGGCTACACCTTC. This sequence encodes CSVLRDRGVFGYTF.

The chain employs TRBV15 and TRBJ2-3; D not certain. The CDR3 consists of 14 residues. Trimming pared 0 bases from V and 2 bases from J, leaving 6 bases between. Germline-derived CDR1 and CDR2 are LNHNV and YYDKDF (reference sequence). This chain's CDR3 is CATSRELATDTQYF. The CDR3 region has the DNA TGTGCCACCAGCAGAGAGTTAGCCACAGATACGCAGTATTTT.

This chain connects TRBV7-9 to TRBJ2-3; possible D gene TRBD2, 6 bases. The CDR3 runs to 15 residues. Trimming left V 5 bases short and J 3 bases short, with 15 bases between. Germline lookup yields CDR1 SEHNR and CDR2 FQNEAQ (reference sequence). CDR3 sequence: CASSASWGETDTQYF. CDR3 coding DNA: TGTGCCAGCAGCGCGTCTTGGGGGGAGACAGATACGCAGTATTTT.

This clonotype appeared a single time. Written as DNA, the CDR3 is TGTGCCAGTAGTCGGACAGGGATTCCCCCTTTTAGCAATCAGCCCCAGCATTTT. Translation gives CASSRTGIPPFSNQPQHF. The rearrangement joins TRBV19 to TRBJ1-5, with 8 positions matching TRBD1. Losses at the gene ends were 5 bases for V and 0 bases for J; bases not matched to a gene: 12. The CDR3 is 18 residues long. Germline assignment: CDR1 LNHDA and CDR2 SQIVND (reference sequence).

This clonotype was counted only a few times. The gene calls are TRBV9 and TRBJ2-3, with a tentative D call TRBD2 (5 bases). Germline CDR1 and CDR2: SGDLS and YYNGEE. The CDR3 runs to 15 residues. V lost 0 bases and J lost 3, with 11 bases in between. CDR3 coding DNA: TGTGCCAGCAGCGTAGGGGTAGGGAGTACAGATACGCAGTATTTT. Its protein is CASSVGVGSTDTQYF.

This clonotype came up many times. This chain joins TRBV12-3 or TRBV12-4 and TRBJ2-3, with TRBD2 identical over 7 bases. With V trimmed by 3 bases and J by 2 bases, 8 bases remained unmatched. The CDR3 covers 16 residues. The CDR3 protein is CASSLAGRSSTDTQYF. CDR3 coding DNA: TGTGCCAGCAGTTTGGCCGGGAGGTCTTCCACAGATACGCAGTATTTT.

This clonotype has at least ten counts. The rearrangement links TRBV6-1 to TRBJ1-1; tentative D call: TRBD1 (5 bases). This CDR3 contains 14 residues. V lost 6 bases and J 3 bases, leaving 14 bases between the germline ends. CDR1 and CDR2 from the germline V gene are MNHNS and SASEGT. CDR3 sequence reads: CASRAWQGDTEAFF. The CDR3 nucleotides read TGTGCCAGCAGGGCCTGGCAGGGAGACACTGAAGCTTTCTTT.

This clonotype appeared many times. The chain couples TRBV20-1 to TRBJ1-4; D unresolved. CDR1 is DFQATT and CDR2 is SNEGSKA in the germline V gene (reference sequence). The V gene lost 1 base and the J gene lost 0 bases, with 15 bases spanning the gap. The CDR3 is made up of 17 amino acids. CDR3 sequence (DNA): TGCAGTGCTAGAGCGTCTGGATCGGAGGCAACTAATGAAAAACTGTTTTTT. Amino acids: CSARASGSEATNEKLFF.

The CDR3 sequence is CASRPGRGYDHTF. CDR3 bases: TGTGCCAGCAGACCGGGCAGGGGATATGACCACACCTTC. V usage is TRBV12-3 or TRBV12-4 and J usage is TRBJ1-2; D possibly corresponds to TRBD1 (6 bases). The length of the CDR3 is 13 residues. Between the trimmed V and J ends, which lost 6 bases and 12 bases, there was a span of 20 bases.

This clonotype was counted ten times or more. The DNA of the CDR3 is TGTGCCAGCAGAATAGGGGGCGATAGCCGTGATGAGCAGTTCTTC. The encoded protein is CASRIGGDSRDEQFF. The chain has TRBV28 and TRBJ2-1, with TRBD1 matching over 7 bases. Germline trimming cut 6 bases from V and 8 bases from J; bases unmatched to any gene: 13. The CDR3 is 15 amino acids. Germline-derived CDR1 and CDR2 are MDHEN and SYDVKM. The full variable domain, rest sourced from reference TRBV28 and TRBJ2-1, is DVKVTQSSRYLVKRTGEKVFLECVQDMDHENMFWYRQDPGLGLRLIYFSYDVKMKEKGDIPEGYSVSREKKERFSLILESASTNQTSMYLCASRIGGDSRDEQFFGPGTRLTVL.

This clonotype was found many times. The V gene is TRBV24-1, the J gene TRBJ2-5; D is uncertain. Germline loops: CDR1 KGHDR, CDR2 SFDVKD. V lost 4 bases to trimming and J lost 8 bases, with 13 bases between them. CDR3 length: 13 residues. The CDR3 loop is CATSDNYSRTQYF. CDR3 nucleotides: TGTGCCACCAGTGACAACTACTCTCGCACCCAGTACTTC.

This rearrangement joins TRBV20-1 to TRBJ1-1; 9 bases are a match to TRBD1. The V gene end was trimmed by 5 bases and the J gene end by 1 base; junction bases not matched to a gene: 8. The CDR3 has 15 amino acids. The V gene's germline CDR1 is DFQATT and CDR2 SNEGSKA (reference sequence). CDR3 in amino acids: CSAAGQGLGNTEAFF. The DNA for the CDR3 is TGCAGTGCTGCCGGACAGGGGCTAGGGAACACTGAAGCTTTCTTT.

At least ten counts were recorded for this clonotype. V gene TRBV28 combines with J gene TRBJ1-2; D is perhaps TRBD1 (5 bases). The germline gives CDR1 MDHEN, CDR2 SYDVKM. The length of the CDR3 is 14 residues. Trimming took off 3 bases at V and 4 bases at J, with 12 bases between the two ends. CDR3 residues: CASSLGTGIYGYTF. The CDR3 DNA sequence: TGTGCCAGCAGTTTGGGGACGGGAATCTATGGCTACACCTTC.

This clonotype occurred many times. CDR3: CASLGRTTYEQYF. CDR3 nucleotide sequence: TGTGCCAGCCTTGGGAGGACCACCTACGAGCAGTACTTC. This chain links TRBV2 with TRBJ2-7; tentative D call: TRBD2 (6 bases). The V end lost 8 bases, the J end lost 2 bases, and 13 bases lay between the germline ends. The length of the CDR3 is 13 residues. The germline V gene encodes CDR1 SNHLY and CDR2 FYNNEI.

This clonotype was recorded many times. This chain joins TRBV20-1 and TRBJ2-3; 9 bases agree with TRBD1. With V trimmed by 7 bases and J by 5 bases, 1 base remained unmatched. Per the germline V gene, CDR1 is DFQATT and CDR2 is SNEGSKA (reference sequence). This CDR3 is 11 amino acids long. The CDR3 DNA reads TGCAGTGGGGGACAGGGAGATACGCAGTATTTT. It translates to CSGGQGDTQYF.

This clonotype was observed many times. The chain joins TRBV20-1 to TRBJ2-7, with TRBD1 as a possible D gene (6 bases). The CDR3 contains 15 residues. Trimming cost V 1 base and J 3 bases, with 16 bases left between them. Germline assignment: CDR1 DFQATT and CDR2 SNEGSKA (reference sequence). This CDR3 is CSARVVGQTVYEQYF. The DNA for the CDR3 is TGCAGTGCTAGAGTTGTGGGACAAACCGTCTACGAGCAGTACTTC.

This clonotype was recorded at least ten times. V is TRBV18 and J is TRBJ2-5, with no clear D. From germline, CDR1 is KGHSH and CDR2 LQKENI. V was shortened by 3 bases and J by 2 bases, with 10 bases between the two germline ends. This CDR3 is 14 amino acids long. In DNA, the CDR3 is TGTGCCAGCTCACCTCCGAGTAATCAAGAGACCCAGTACTTC. This translates into CASSPPSNQETQYF.

This clonotype has ten or more counts. In DNA form, the CDR3 reads TGTGCCAGCAGTTCCAATCGAGGGCGTCCTCGTCGGGTTGAGCAGTTCTTC. Translating gives CASSSNRGRPRRVEQFF. The rearrangement links TRBV6-9 to TRBJ2-1, with a weak D call TRBD2 (5 bases). CDR1 MNHGY and CDR2 SVAAGI come from the germline V gene. The CDR3 totals 17 residues. V was shortened by 4 bases and J by 9 bases, with 25 bases between the two germline ends.

In this sample, this clonotype turned up once. A far larger clone lies a single base away; this is likely a read error. The chain links TRBV11-2 to TRBJ2-5; no definite D call. Per the germline V gene, CDR1 is SGHAT and CDR2 is FQNNGV. This CDR3 contains 13 residues. Written as DNA, the CDR3 is TGTGCCAGCAGCTTAGGCGGTCAAGAGACCCAGCACTTC. Its translation: CASSLGGQETQHF. The variable domain in full, with the rest retrieved from reference TRBV11-2 and TRBJ2-5, is EAGVAQSPRYKIIEKRQSVAFWCNPISGHATLYWYQQILGQGPKLLIQFQNNGVVDDSQLPKDRFSAERLKGVDSTLKIQPAKLEDSAVYLCASSLGGQETQHFGPGTRLLVL.

With respect to this clonotype: With a much larger clone just one base away, this may be a read error. As DNA, the CDR3 is TGTGCCAGCAGCACCCGGGTACAGGGGTCGACCCAGTACTTC. This encodes CASSTRVQGSTQYF. The gene calls are TRBV28 and TRBJ2-5, with TRBD1 matching over 7 bases. The germline V gene encodes CDR1 MDHEN and CDR2 SYDVKM. This CDR3 comprises 14 residues. V lost 6 bases, J lost 7 bases, and 11 bases stayed unmatched.

This chain connects TRBV6-1 to TRBJ1-5; a weak D match, TRBD1 (5 bases). This CDR3 contains 18 residues. Trimming took 1 base from V and 0 from J, leaving 16 bases between them. The germline gives CDR1 MNHNS, CDR2 SASEGT. CDR3: CASSEGRAYIYSNQPQHF. The CDR3 coding sequence is TGTGCCAGCAGTGAAGGCAGGGCATACATCTATAGCAATCAGCCCCAGCATTTT.

This clonotype came up many times. J is TRBJ1-5 and V is TRBV11-2; D is unclear. The CDR3 has 12 residues. CDR1 and CDR2 (germline): SGHAT, FQNNGV. V lost 5 bases and J lost 9, with 11 bases in between. CDR3 sequence reads: CASSVPWGPQHF. As DNA, the CDR3 is TGTGCCAGCAGCGTACCCTGGGGGCCCCAGCATTTT.

V usage is TRBV7-3 and J usage is TRBJ2-1; 8 nucleotides align to TRBD2. This CDR3 has 15 residues. V was pared by 3 bases and J by 7 bases, with 8 bases of the junction left unmatched. Germline lookup yields CDR1 SGHTA and CDR2 FQGTGA. The CDR3 region is CASSLLAGKLNEQFF. CDR3 DNA: TGTGCCAGCAGCTTGCTAGCGGGCAAGCTGAATGAGCAGTTCTTC.

Comment on this clonotype: This sequence is one base from a far larger clone and is likely a read error. This rearrangement joins TRBV11-2 to TRBJ2-3; no clear D gene. Gene TRBJ2-7 matches the end of the DNA better, so the J call may be wrong. Germline CDR1 and CDR2: SGHAT and FQNNGV. This CDR3 spans 15 amino acids. This CDR3 is CASSYDGSSYNEQYF. The CDR3 DNA follows: TGTGCCAGCAGCTATGACGGTAGCTCCTACAATGAGCAGTACTTC.

In its sample, this clonotype was seen many times. This rearrangement joins TRBV20-1 to TRBJ2-5; 9 nucleotides agree with TRBD1. CDR3 length: 15 amino acids. CDR1 and CDR2 (germline): DFQATT, SNEGSKA (reference sequence). The V and J ends lost 2 bases and 5 bases, in that order; junction bases with no gene match: 9. The CDR3 DNA sequence: TGCAGTGCTAGATCCCGGGACAGGGAGCGGGAGACCCAGTACTTC. Its protein is CSARSRDRERETQYF.